A single sample is the source of the 4 T cell receptor beta chains below, sequenced in a study of T cell responses to AZD1222 COVID-19 vaccine. Clones were read by immunoSEQ multiplex PCR, and TCRdb kept only the in-frame ones, dropping some. The sample consists of 120,000 to 150,000 clones, 80% to 90% of them appearing once. The sequencing used peripheral blood, collected on day 0 of AZD1222 vaccination. The receptors originated from an adult in good health.

This clone has only a few counts. The genes are TRBV15 and TRBJ2-1; no definite D call. Trimming left V 11 bases short and J 0 bases short, with 11 bases between. This CDR3 is 13 amino acids long. The V gene's germline CDR1 is LNHNV and CDR2 YYDKDF (reference sequence). This chain's CDR3 is CAPDRHSYNEQFF. Here the CDR3 DNA reads TGTGCCCCCGATCGCCACTCCTACAATGAGCAGTTCTTC.

This rearrangement joins TRBV3-1 (or the pseudogene TRBV3-2) to TRBJ2-1; D gene unclear. This CDR3 spans 13 amino acids. Trimming shortened V by 3 bases and J by 9 bases, and 12 bases separated the two germline ends. Germline CDR1 reads LGHDT; CDR2 reads YNNKEL (reference sequence). CDR3 nucleotides: TGTGCCAGCAGCCAGCCGGCCCCACTTGAGCAGTTCTTC. This translates into CASSQPAPLEQFF.

The rearrangement uses TRBV7-6 and TRBJ2-7; D might be TRBD1 (5 bases). V was shortened by 4 bases and J by 1 base, with 17 bases between the two germline ends. The germline V gene encodes CDR1 SGHVS and CDR2 FNYEAQ. The CDR3 contains 16 residues. Here the CDR3 reads CASSSGPAQGSYEQYF. The CDR3 bases are TGTGCCAGCAGCTCAGGGCCCGCGCAGGGATCCTACGAGCAGTACTTC.

The V and J genes are TRBV30 and TRBJ2-2; the D gene could be TRBD1 or TRBD2 (6 bases each). CDR1 and CDR2 (germline): GTSNPN, SVGIG (reference sequence). The CDR3 covers 13 residues. The V and J ends lost 5 bases and 4 bases respectively, with 11 bases between them. CDR3 amino acids: CAWGGLRTGELFF. CDR3 in DNA: TGTGCCTGGGGGGGGCTCCGCACCGGGGAGCTGTTTTTT.